This T cell receptor (beta chain) was recovered during a study of vaccination and CD4 T cells after COVID-19 (dated by TCRdb to the early 2020s). With regard to the full study: Convalescent patients had a positive SARS-CoV-2 result on nasal swab PCR, and of these patients, about ten had mild disease and one had severe disease. The convalescent cohort included six males and four females, with two Hispanic individuals, seven Caucasians, two Asians and one multiracial person. Participants got two doses of the Pfizer-BioNTech BNT162b2 vaccine (n=8) or two doses of the Moderna mRNA-1273 vaccine (n=2). Post-COVID blood samples were collected from convalescent patients a median of roughly 100 days after diagnosis, with a range of roughly 35 to 180 days. Post-vaccine blood samples were collected a median of about 69 days after the second vaccine dose, ranging from about 13 to 241 days. Overlapping spike peptide pools from SARS-CoV-2 and from the common cold coronaviruses HCoV-NL63, HCoV-OC43 and HCoV-229E were used as culture stimuli. As controls, cultures received a CEFX viral epitope pool (the positive control), an HIV-1 Nef peptide pool (the negative control), or no peptide at all. The spike-specific CD4+ TCR repertoire was compared before and after mRNA vaccination in approximately ten COVID-19 convalescent patients and a few infection-naive healthy vaccine recipients. The study at large found these results: Of the vaccine-specific clones in convalescent patients, 304 of 307, or nearly all, reacted only to SARS-CoV-2 spike and did not cross-react with common cold coronaviruses. In convalescent patients, a median approximately 90% of post-vaccine SARS-CoV-2-reactive clones were detected only after vaccination, suggesting vaccine-specific priming. The study included relatively few convalescent patients and did not analyze early timepoints after natural infection. Although the median number of SARS-CoV-2-reactive clonotypes went up from 21 after infection to around 40 after vaccination, the increase was not significant.

The treatment or condition label for this specimen denotes: roughly 11-day PBMC culture with coronavirus spike peptide pools or control peptides (ViraFEST assay). The ViraFEST assay was used in the study, in which antigen-specific T cells were expanded with peptide pools and expanded clonotypes were subsequently identified by TCR sequencing. The convalescent patients' positive SARS-CoV-2 PCR tests were from March to December 2020, which was before the Alpha, Beta and Delta variants emerged in the United States. About 2 million PBMCs per well were cultured in IMDM with 5% human AB serum and approximately 9.1 IU/ml IL-2, plus 10 ug/ml peptide pools. Half of the culture medium was replaced with fresh IL-2-containing medium on days 3 and 7. After roughly 9 days of culture, CD4+ T cells were isolated by negative selection with the EasySep CD4+ T cell isolation kit. Ficoll-Paque Plus gradient centrifugation was used to isolate PBMCs from whole blood, and the isolated PBMCs were then either used fresh or cryopreserved at -140C. Triplicate wells were generally used for each culture condition.

The library was made by PCR. At the Johns Hopkins FTIC core, DNA from the cultured CD4+ T cells underwent TCR sequencing with the Oncomine TCR Beta short-read assay. The QIAamp micro DNA kit was used to extract genomic DNA from the cultured CD4+ T cells. Oncomine TCR Beta libraries from cultured CD4+ T cells were pooled using unique dual indexes and sequenced on an Illumina iSeq 100. Concerning the study's data processing: Non-productive sequences were removed, and CDR3s not starting with C, not ending with F or W, or shorter than 7 amino acids were discarded. Antigen-specific clonotypes were identified using the MANAFEST web application through comparison of peptide-stimulated wells with reference and other culture wells. To be called positive, a clone needed an FDR below 0.05, an odds ratio above 5, and a productive frequency above 0.1% in at least two of three replicate wells. Clonotypes that were significantly expanded in both SARS-CoV-2 spike wells and at least one common cold coronavirus spike condition were defined as cross-reactive. Using R version 3.6.1, CDR3 homology was evaluated through Levenshtein distances (stringdist) along with unrooted phylogenetic trees (ape). Starting from the raw public reads, TCRdb applied fastp trimming at Q25, assembled clones with MiXCR and retained in-frame beta chains. Rows with one shared CDR3 protein collapse into an entry with the most common genes and DNA. Here the V and J calls rest on TCRdb's processing, not on the authors' analysis. In all, the sample holds more than 15,000 distinct CDR3 sequences, and about 45% of those were seen once. Of the sample, around 13% falls within the top ten clones.

The CDR3 starts with the cysteine, ends with the phenylalanine, and has 17 residues. The read is trimmed to its CDR3 DNA, 51 bases read in frame from base 1. Trimming leaves V shorter by 6 bases and J shorter by 0 bases, with the junction holding 11 bases beyond the gene matches. The germline V gene gives CDR1 as MNHNS and CDR2 as SASEGT. Worth noting for this clonotype: There is no known antigen for this receptor. One base away there is no much larger clone; base qualities are not given.

The rearrangement joined TRBV6-1 to TRBJ2-3; TRBD1 lines up with 8 middle nucleotides. Source material: CD4+ T cells from blood, cultured in vitro. This TCR derives from a human donor who had recovered from COVID-19. The CDR3 region has the sequence CASRRRTGSQSTDTQYF. The nucleotide sequence reads TGTGCCAGCAGGCGCCGGACAGGGTCTCAAAGCACAGATACGCAGTATTTT.